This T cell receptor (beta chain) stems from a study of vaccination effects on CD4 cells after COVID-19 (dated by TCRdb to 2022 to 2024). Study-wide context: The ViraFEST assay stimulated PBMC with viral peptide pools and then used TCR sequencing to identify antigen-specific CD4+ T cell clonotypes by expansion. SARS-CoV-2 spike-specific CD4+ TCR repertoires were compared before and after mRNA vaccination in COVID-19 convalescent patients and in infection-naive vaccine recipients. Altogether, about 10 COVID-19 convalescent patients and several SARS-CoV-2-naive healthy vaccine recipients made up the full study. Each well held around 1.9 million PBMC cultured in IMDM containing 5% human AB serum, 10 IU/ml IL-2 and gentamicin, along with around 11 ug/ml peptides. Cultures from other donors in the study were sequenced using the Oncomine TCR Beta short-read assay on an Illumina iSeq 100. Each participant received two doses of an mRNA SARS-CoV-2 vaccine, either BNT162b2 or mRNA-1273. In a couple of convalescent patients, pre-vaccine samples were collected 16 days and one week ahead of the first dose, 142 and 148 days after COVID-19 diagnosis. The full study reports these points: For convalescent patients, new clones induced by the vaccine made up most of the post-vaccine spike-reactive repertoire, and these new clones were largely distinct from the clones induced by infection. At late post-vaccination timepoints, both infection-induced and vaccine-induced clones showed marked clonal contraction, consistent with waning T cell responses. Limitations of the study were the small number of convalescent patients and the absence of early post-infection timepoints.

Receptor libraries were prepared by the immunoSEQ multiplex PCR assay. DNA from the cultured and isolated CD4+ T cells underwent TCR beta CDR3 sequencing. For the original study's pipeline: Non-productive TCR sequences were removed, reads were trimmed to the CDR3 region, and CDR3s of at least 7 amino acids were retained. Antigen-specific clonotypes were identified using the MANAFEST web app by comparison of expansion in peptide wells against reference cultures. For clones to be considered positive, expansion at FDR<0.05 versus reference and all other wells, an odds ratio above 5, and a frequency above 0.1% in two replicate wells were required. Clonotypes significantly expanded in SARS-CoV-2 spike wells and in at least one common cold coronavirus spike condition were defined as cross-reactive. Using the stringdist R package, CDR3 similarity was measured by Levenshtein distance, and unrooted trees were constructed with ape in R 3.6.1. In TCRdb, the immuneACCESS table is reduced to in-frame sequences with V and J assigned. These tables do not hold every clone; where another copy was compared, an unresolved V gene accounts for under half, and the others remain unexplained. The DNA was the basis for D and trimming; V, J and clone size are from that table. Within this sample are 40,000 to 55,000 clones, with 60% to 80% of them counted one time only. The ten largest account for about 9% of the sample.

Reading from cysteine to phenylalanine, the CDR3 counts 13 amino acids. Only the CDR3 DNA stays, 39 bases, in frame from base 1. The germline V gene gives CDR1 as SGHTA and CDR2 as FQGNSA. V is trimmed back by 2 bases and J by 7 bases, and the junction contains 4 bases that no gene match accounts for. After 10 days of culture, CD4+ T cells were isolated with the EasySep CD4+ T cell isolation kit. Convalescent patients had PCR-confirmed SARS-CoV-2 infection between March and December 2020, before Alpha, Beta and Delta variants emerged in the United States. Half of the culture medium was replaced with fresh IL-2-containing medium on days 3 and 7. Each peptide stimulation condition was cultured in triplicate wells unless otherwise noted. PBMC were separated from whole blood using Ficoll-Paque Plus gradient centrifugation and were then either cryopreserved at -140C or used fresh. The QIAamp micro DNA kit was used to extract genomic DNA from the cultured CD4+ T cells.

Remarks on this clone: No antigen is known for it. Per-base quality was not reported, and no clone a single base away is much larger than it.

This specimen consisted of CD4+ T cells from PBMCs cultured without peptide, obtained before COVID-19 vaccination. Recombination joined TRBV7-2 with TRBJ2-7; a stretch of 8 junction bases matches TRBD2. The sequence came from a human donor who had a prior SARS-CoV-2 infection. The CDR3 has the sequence CASSLTSGREQYF. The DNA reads TGTGCCAGCAGCTTAACTAGCGGTCGGGAGCAGTACTTC.